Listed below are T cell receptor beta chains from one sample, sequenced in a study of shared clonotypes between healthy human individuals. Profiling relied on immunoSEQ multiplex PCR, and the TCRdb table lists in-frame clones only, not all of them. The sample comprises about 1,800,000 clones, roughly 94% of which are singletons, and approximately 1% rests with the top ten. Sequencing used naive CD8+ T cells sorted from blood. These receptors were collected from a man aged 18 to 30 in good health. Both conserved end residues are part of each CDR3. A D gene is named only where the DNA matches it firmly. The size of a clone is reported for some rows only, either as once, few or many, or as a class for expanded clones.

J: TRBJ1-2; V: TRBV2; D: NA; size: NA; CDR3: CASGPSDSNYGYTF; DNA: TGTGCCAGCGGGCCCTCGGACAGTAACTATGGCTACACCTTC
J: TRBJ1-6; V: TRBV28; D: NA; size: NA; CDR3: CASSSTRTDSYNSPLHF; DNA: TGTGCCAGCAGTTCAACCCGGACAGACTCCTATAATTCACCCCTCCACTTT
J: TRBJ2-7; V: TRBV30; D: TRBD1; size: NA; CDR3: CAWTTGKGANEQYF; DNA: TGTGCCTGGACCACCGGGAAGGGGGCGAACGAGCAGTACTTC
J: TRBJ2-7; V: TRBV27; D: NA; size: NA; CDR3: CASSLNPSYEQYF; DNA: TGTGCCAGCAGTTTAAATCCCAGCTACGAGCAGTACTTC
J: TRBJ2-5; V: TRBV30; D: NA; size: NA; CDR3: CAWSVTGSQYF; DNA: TGTGCCTGGAGTGTAACAGGGTCACAGTACTTC
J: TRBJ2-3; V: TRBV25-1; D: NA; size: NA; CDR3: CASSEGGPDTRYF; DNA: TGTGCCAGCAGTGAGGGTGGGCCTGATACGCGGTATTTT
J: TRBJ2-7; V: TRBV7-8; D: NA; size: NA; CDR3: CASTWGYEQYF; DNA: TGTGCCAGCACGTGGGGTTACGAGCAGTACTTC
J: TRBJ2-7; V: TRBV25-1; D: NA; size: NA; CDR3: CASRDQGVGHEQYF; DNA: TGTGCCAGCAGGGATCAAGGGGTGGGGCACGAGCAGTACTTC
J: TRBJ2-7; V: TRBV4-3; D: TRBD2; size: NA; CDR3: CASSQGVGGLAGVTYEQYF; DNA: TGCGCCAGCAGCCAGGGAGTTGGCGGACTAGCGGGAGTTACCTACGAGCAGTACTTC
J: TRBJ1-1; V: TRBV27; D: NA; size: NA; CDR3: CASSLTTGNTEAFF; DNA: TGTGCCAGCAGTTTAACCACCGGGAACACTGAAGCTTTCTTT
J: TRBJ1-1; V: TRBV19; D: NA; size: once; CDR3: CASSAVSGTEAFF; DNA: TGTGCCAGTAGTGCGGTAAGCGGGACTGAAGCTTTCTTT
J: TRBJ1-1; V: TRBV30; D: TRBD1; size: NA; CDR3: CACLDRGVNTEAFF; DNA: TGTGCCTGTTTGGACAGGGGGGTGAACACTGAAGCTTTCTTT
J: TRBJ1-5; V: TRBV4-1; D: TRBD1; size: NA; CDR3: CASSQDTGGAQHF; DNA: TGCGCCAGCAGCCAAGATACAGGGGGCGCCCAGCATTTT
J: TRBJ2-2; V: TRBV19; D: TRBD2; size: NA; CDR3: CAGGEGTGELFF; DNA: TGTGCCGGAGGGGAGGGGACCGGGGAGCTGTTTTTT
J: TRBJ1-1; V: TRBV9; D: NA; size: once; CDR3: CASSVGGTLNTEAFF; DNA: TGTGCCAGCAGCGTAGGGGGGACATTGAACACTGAAGCTTTCTTT
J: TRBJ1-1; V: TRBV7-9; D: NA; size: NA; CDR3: CASSTRGSYTEAFF; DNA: TGTGCCAGCAGCACCCGGGGCTCCTACACTGAAGCTTTCTTT
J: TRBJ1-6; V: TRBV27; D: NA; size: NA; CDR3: CASSLHPNSPLHF; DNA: TGTGCCAGCAGTTTGCACCCCAATTCACCCCTCCACTTT
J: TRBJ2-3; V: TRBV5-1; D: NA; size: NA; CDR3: CASSQMTSTDTQYF; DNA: TGCGCCAGCAGCCAAATGACTAGCACAGATACGCAGTATTTT
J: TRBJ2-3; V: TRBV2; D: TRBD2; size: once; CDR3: CASSEALRGGADTQYF; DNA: TGTGCCAGCAGTGAAGCGCTTCGGGGGGGAGCAGATACGCAGTATTTT
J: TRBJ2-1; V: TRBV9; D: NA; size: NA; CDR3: CASSEISGARHNEQFF; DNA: TGTGCCAGCAGCGAGATATCAGGGGCTAGGCACAATGAGCAGTTCTTC
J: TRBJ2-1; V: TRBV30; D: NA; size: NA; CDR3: CAWSVASSYNEQFF; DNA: TGTGCCTGGAGTGTTGCCTCTTCTTACAATGAGCAGTTCTTC